The next 24 T cell receptor beta chains were all read from a single sample in a study of blood T cell repertoires in COVID-19. Assay: immunoSEQ multiplex PCR; the TCRdb copy retains only in-frame clones and omits some. The sample holds some 260,000 clones, about 81% seen once. The sample was PBMCs or T cells enriched from blood (not recorded which). The receptors were sampled from a man younger than 40 with acute COVID-19.

Here the CDR3 DNA reads TGCGCCAGCAGCCAAGAAGTGCAGCGCTGGGAGACCCAGTACTTC. Translated, it gives CASSQEVQRWETQYF. This chain joins TRBV4-1 and TRBJ2-5; D gene unclear. Germline assignment: CDR1 MGHRA and CDR2 YSYEKL. Deletions cut 0 bases from V and 5 bases from J, with 13 bases between. CDR3 size: 15 residues.

V is TRBV20-1 and J is TRBJ2-2; perhaps TRBD2 as D (5 bases). The V gene lost 3 bases and the J gene lost 2 bases, with 10 bases spanning the gap. Germline V gene data show CDR1 as DFQATT and CDR2 as SNEGSKA (reference sequence). The CDR3 is 14 amino acids. The DNA of the CDR3 is TGCAGTGCTAGTCTAAGCGGAAACACCGGGGAGCTGTTTTTT. Amino acids: CSASLSGNTGELFF.

This rearrangement joins TRBV6-5 to TRBJ1-2; D is unresolved. V was cut by 9 bases and J by 5 bases, with 13 bases left in between. The CDR3 length is 12 residues. Per germline, CDR1 MNHEY and CDR2 SVGAGI. CDR3 nucleotide sequence: TGTGCCAGTCTAGGAGCCGGTTATGGCTACACCTTC. It codes for CASLGAGYGYTF.

This sequence joins TRBV29-1 and TRBJ2-1; 7 nucleotides line up with TRBD2. The germline gives CDR1 SQVTM, CDR2 ANQGSEA. This CDR3 comprises 14 residues. With 3 bases clipped from V and 0 bases from J, the junction kept 2 bases outside the gene matches. CDR3 sequence: CSVERGSSYNEQFF. The CDR3, as DNA: TGCAGCGTTGAGCGGGGGAGCTCCTACAATGAGCAGTTCTTC.

This chain joins TRBV19 and TRBJ1-1; D may be TRBD1 (6 bases). The CDR3 is made up of 13 amino acids. V was trimmed by 6 bases and J by 6 bases, leaving 14 bases between them. The germline CDR1 and CDR2 sequences are LNHDA and SQIVND (reference sequence). The CDR3 sequence is CASRAQGYPEAFF. DNA of the CDR3: TGTGCCAGTAGGGCACAGGGTTACCCTGAAGCTTTCTTT.

This clone appeared a single time. The genes are TRBV6-2 or TRBV6-3 and TRBJ2-1; 10 nucleotides align to TRBD2. This CDR3 region has 16 residues. The germline gives CDR1 MNHEY, CDR2 SVGEGT. V lost 0 bases and J lost 2; bases outside the gene matches: 1. DNA of the CDR3: TGTGCCAGCAGTTACTCGACTAGCGGGCCCTACAATGAGCAGTTCTTC. This gives the protein CASSYSTSGPYNEQFF.

This chain links TRBV21-1 with TRBJ2-7; TRBD2 was called by the table and not checked on the DNA. TRBV21-1 is a pseudogene segment. CDR3 length: 15 residues. This CDR3 reads CASSKGIGGLVEQYV. The CDR3 DNA is TGTGCCAGCAGCAAGGGAATAGGAGGTTTGGTCGAGCAGTACGTC.

This clone was observed a handful of times. The chain recombines TRBV4-3 with TRBJ2-1; 7 bases are shared with TRBD2. Germline CDR1 is LGHNA and CDR2 is YSLEER. The CDR3 extends over 16 amino acids. Trimming cost V 1 base and J 6 bases; bases outside gene matches: 9. The chain's CDR3 is CASSQVPSSGGNEQFF. The CDR3 DNA sequence: TGCGCCAGCAGCCAAGTTCCGTCTAGCGGAGGCAATGAGCAGTTCTTC.

V is TRBV21-1 and J is TRBJ1-1. TRBV21-1 is classified as a pseudogene. The CDR3 contains 15 residues. CDR3: CASSKPGGGNTEAFF. In nucleotides, the CDR3 is TGTGCCAGCAGCAAACCCGGGGGGGGCAACACTGAAGCTTTCTTT.

The CDR3 nucleotides are TGTGCCACCAGCACCGGTGTCAAGGGGAGCAATCAGCCCCAGCATTTT. Translation gives CATSTGVKGSNQPQHF. The chain employs TRBV15 and TRBJ1-5, with D possibly being TRBD1 (5 bases). Germline-derived CDR1 and CDR2 are LNHNV and YYDKDF (reference sequence). V was shortened by 4 bases and J by 1 base, with 14 bases between the two germline ends. CDR3 length: 16 residues.

The V call is TRBV7-2, the J call TRBJ2-1; maybe TRBD1 (6 bases). CDR1 is SGHTA, CDR2 FQGNSA, per germline. The length of the CDR3 is 12 residues. Trimming pared 3 bases from V and 15 bases from J, leaving 15 bases between. DNA of the CDR3: TGTGCCAGCAGCTTGACAGGAGCAGGCGGGTTCTTC. Its protein product is CASSLTGAGGFF.

The genes are TRBV27 and TRBJ1-2; D ambiguous. Germline V gene lookup returns CDR1 MNHEY and CDR2 SMNVEV (reference sequence). CDR3 length: 13 residues. Trimming pared 3 bases from V and 2 bases from J, leaving 7 bases between. The CDR3 nucleotides read TGTGCCAGCAGTTTTGCGGGAAACTATGGCTACACCTTC. As protein: CASSFAGNYGYTF.

This clone has just one count. The gene calls are TRBV11-3 and TRBJ1-1; a weak D match, TRBD1 (5 bases). V was clipped by 5 bases and J by 1 base, with 17 bases between them. CDR1 and CDR2 (germline): SGHNT, YENEEA. The CDR3 is 16 amino acids. This chain's CDR3 is CASSPPGGDRNTEAFF. The DNA for the CDR3 is TGTGCCAGCAGCCCACCCGGTGGAGACAGGAACACTGAAGCTTTCTTT. Full variable domain (outside the CDR3, taken from reference TRBV11-3 and TRBJ1-1): EAGVVQSPRYKIIEKKQPVAFWCNPISGHNTLYWYLQNLGQGPELLIRYENEEAVDDSQLPKDRFSAERLKGVDSTLKIQPAELGDSAVYLCASSPPGGDRNTEAFFGQGTRLTVV.

This sequence joins TRBV6-5 and TRBJ2-7, with 12 bases fitting TRBD1. The CDR3 contains 12 residues. The germline V gene encodes CDR1 MNHEY and CDR2 SVGAGI. Here the CDR3 reads CATLGQGAFLGV. CDR3 sequence (DNA): TGTGCCACCTTGGGACAGGGGGCCTTCTTGGGGGTC.

The chain joins TRBV5-5 to TRBJ1-5, with 9 bases fitting TRBD1. This CDR3 comprises 14 residues. The V gene end was trimmed by 4 bases and the J gene end by 4 bases; junction bases not matched to a gene: 3. Germline loops: CDR1 SGHKS, CDR2 YYEKEE (reference sequence). Written as DNA, the CDR3 is TGTGCCAGCAGCCAGGGACAGGGAAATCAGCCCCAGCATTTT. Translated: CASSQGQGNQPQHF.

The count of this clone is one. The chain links TRBV18 to TRBJ1-1, with D maybe TRBD1 (5 bases). Per the germline V gene, CDR1 is KGHSH and CDR2 is LQKENI. The V gene lost 0 bases and the J gene lost 1 base, with 9 bases spanning the gap. The CDR3 is 15 amino acids. DNA for the CDR3: TGTGCCAGCTCACCACCGAAGGGGTCGAACACTGAAGCTTTCTTT. As protein: CASSPPKGSNTEAFF.

V is TRBV28 and J is TRBJ1-6; tentative D call: TRBD1 (5 bases). Germline CDR1 and CDR2: MDHEN and SYDVKM. The CDR3 extends over 17 amino acids. Trimming stripped 4 bases from V and 0 bases from J, with 13 bases between. Here the CDR3 DNA reads TGTGCCAGCAGTTCCATCAGGGAAAGCTCCTATAATTCACCCCTCCACTTT. It is translated as CASSSIRESSYNSPLHF.

In its sample, this clone was seen once. The chain uses TRBV15 and TRBJ1-2; tentatively, D is TRBD1 (5 bases). Germline-derived CDR1 and CDR2 are LNHNV and YYDKDF (reference sequence). V lost 3 bases, J lost 7 bases, and 18 bases lay in between. The length of the CDR3 is 15 residues. The CDR3 nucleotides are TGTGCCACCAGCAGTGAAAACGGGGGTGCAACTGGCTACACCTTC. It specifies CATSSENGGATGYTF.

This chain links TRBV5-4 with TRBJ2-1; 12 positions match TRBD2. V lost 0 bases, J lost 4 bases, and 5 bases stayed unmatched. In germline, CDR1 is SGHNT, CDR2 YYREEE (reference sequence). The CDR3 spans 17 residues. CDR3 region: CASSLEASGGGYNEQFF. In DNA, the CDR3 is TGTGCCAGCAGCTTGGAGGCTAGCGGGGGGGGGTACAATGAGCAGTTCTTC.

V is TRBV25-1 and J is TRBJ2-3, with 9 bases matching TRBD1. Germline V CDR1 and CDR2: MGHDK, SYGVNS. With V trimmed by 8 bases and J by 3 bases, 9 bases remained unmatched. The CDR3 runs 15 residues. CDR3 sequence reads: CASVQNGQGTDTQYF. The CDR3 DNA follows: TGTGCCAGCGTACAGAACGGACAGGGGACAGATACGCAGTATTTT.

The chain carries TRBV6-5 and TRBJ2-7, with 8 positions matching TRBD1. Germline CDR1 and CDR2: MNHEY and SVGAGI. The CDR3 consists of 15 residues. V lost 3 bases, J lost 4 bases, and 8 bases stayed unmatched. CDR3 DNA: TGTGCCAGCAGTTATACAGGGGGAAAACCTTACGAGCAGTACGTC. Its translation is CASSYTGGKPYEQYV.

This sequence joins TRBV14 and TRBJ1-3, with TRBD1 identical over 9 bases. The CDR3 is 17 residues long. Trimming cost V 3 bases and J 0 bases; bases outside gene matches: 6. The germline gives CDR1 SGHDN, CDR2 FVKESK. In nucleotides, the CDR3 is TGTGCCAGCAGCCACCCGGACAGGGGACCCTCTGGAAACACCATATATTTT. Translating it yields CASSHPDRGPSGNTIYF.

A few counts support this clone. The J gene is TRBJ1-1, the V gene TRBV6-5, with a tentative D call TRBD1 (6 bases). This CDR3 spans 13 amino acids. The V end lost 7 bases, the J end lost 3 bases, and 12 bases lay between the germline ends. From germline, CDR1 is MNHEY and CDR2 SVGAGI. The CDR3 nucleotides read TGTGCCAGCACATTTGGGGGCCACACTGAAGCTTTCTTT. Protein sequence: CASTFGGHTEAFF.

The V and J genes are TRBV27 and TRBJ2-7; TRBD1 agrees at 8 bases. CDR3 length: 13 amino acids. Looked up from germline, CDR1 is MNHEY and CDR2 is SMNVEV (reference sequence). Trimming cost V 3 bases and J 6 bases; bases outside gene matches: 4. This chain's CDR3 is CASSFSTGGEQYV. CDR3 in DNA: TGTGCCAGCAGTTTCTCCACAGGGGGCGAGCAGTACGTC.